This T cell receptor (beta chain) was obtained from a study of beta chain features in type 1 diabetes. Study-wide findings and caveats: TCRB repertoires of naive, central memory and Treg cells appeared more similar among patients than among healthy donors. More deletions and fewer insertions at VDJ junctions were seen in type 1 diabetes patients. Sequencing from cDNA could over-represent high-TCR-expressing cells. In every one of the four CD4+ subsets, TCRB CDR3s were moderately but significantly shorter in Type 1 diabetes patients.

The sequenced template was cDNA made from the entire isolated RNA. Assay used: immunoSEQ multiplex PCR; TCRdb lists only in-frame clones, some missing. The sample shows under 850,000 clones, roughly 13% of them seen only once. This clone has only a few counts. Its antigen is still unknown. Using CD45RO/CCR7/CD25/CD127/CD95/CD27, CD4+ naive, central memory, regulatory and stem cell-like memory cells were sorted. The receptor's source is a man between 18 and 29 years old with type 1 diabetes. Sequenced: naive CD4+ T cells from blood.

CDR3 in amino acids: CAWNNRLGEKLFF. DNA for the CDR3: TGTGCCTGGAATAACCGTCTGGGTGAAAAACTGTTTTTT. This chain uses TRBV30 with TRBJ1-4, with D uncertain. The ends were cut back, 4 bases at V and 7 bases at J, with 13 bases in the middle. CDR1 and CDR2 from the germline V gene are GTSNPN and SVGIG (reference sequence). This CDR3 region has 13 residues.